This TCR beta chain appears in the sequencing data of a study of graft-versus-host responses after intestinal transplantation. Study overall: Transplant types were multivisceral, liver-intestinal, or isolated intestinal. Each recipient received anti-thymocyte globulin induction, then tacrolimus and steroids for around 3 years.

Only in-frame clones appear in the TCRdb table, and some are missing; sequencing was by immunoSEQ multiplex PCR. Seen here are roughly 16,000 clones, about 38% observed once, and the top ten hold about 3.5%. General observations from the study: GvH clonotypes were identified within recipient marrow, with a subset emerging first in ileum or blood.

Trimming pared 5 bases from V and 1 base from J, leaving 15 bases between. CDR3 length: 16 residues. Germline V gene sequence: CDR1 SEHNR, CDR2 FQNEAQ (reference sequence). Responders (around 200,000, CFSE-labeled) were co-plated with around 200,000 irradiated, violet-dye-labeled stimulators. The chain couples TRBV7-9 to TRBJ2-1; D is uncertain. Sequencing used alloreactive CD8+ T cells from a mixed lymphocyte reaction culture, obtained before intestinal transplant. Subset in this sample: CFSE-low proliferating T cells sorted from roughly 6-day pre-transplant mixed lymphocyte reaction (GvH or HvG direction). This TCR derives from a human patient who received an intestinal transplant. The CDR3 protein is CASSLSPGHSYNEQFF. The CDR3, as DNA: TGTGCCAGCAGCCTTAGCCCAGGTCATTCCTACAATGAGCAGTTCTTC.